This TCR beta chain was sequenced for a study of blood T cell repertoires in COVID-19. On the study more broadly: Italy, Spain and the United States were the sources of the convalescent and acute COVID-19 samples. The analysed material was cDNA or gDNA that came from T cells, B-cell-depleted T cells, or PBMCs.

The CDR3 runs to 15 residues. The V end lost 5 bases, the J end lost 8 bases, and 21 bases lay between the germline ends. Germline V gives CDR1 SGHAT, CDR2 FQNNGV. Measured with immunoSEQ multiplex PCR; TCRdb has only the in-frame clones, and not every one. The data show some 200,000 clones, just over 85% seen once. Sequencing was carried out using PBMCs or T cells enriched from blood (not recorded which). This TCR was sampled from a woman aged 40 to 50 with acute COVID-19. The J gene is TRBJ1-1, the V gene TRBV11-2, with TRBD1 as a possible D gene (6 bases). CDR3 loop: CASSPGGSQGLEAFF. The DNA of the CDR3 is TGTGCCAGCAGCCCCGGCGGGAGCCAGGGGTTGGAAGCTTTCTTT.